This is a list of T cell receptor beta chains from one sample in a study of spatial heterogeneity in lung cancer. From the 5' RACE reads, TCRdb called clonotypes with MiXCR, one entry per CDR3 protein. The top ten hold about 8.5% of the sample, which has about 7,000 distinct CDR3 sequences, about 14% seen once. Here the sequenced sample was lung tumor tissue, taken at surgery. Receptors originate from a male donor with early-stage non-small cell lung cancer. CDR3s include the opening cysteine and the closing phenylalanine or tryptophan. A D gene is named only where the DNA matches it firmly. Part of the rows lack a size; the others show once, few, many or a class for expanded clones.

TRBD1	TRBV12-3/TRBV12-4	many	TRBJ1-5	TGTGCCAGCAGTTTCGGGACAGGGAATCAGCCCCAGCATTTT	CASSFGTGNQPQHF
.	TRBV10-3	medium-sized	TRBJ2-3	TGTGCCATCAGTGACAGCTCTAAAGATACGCAGTATTTT	CAISDSSKDTQYF
.	TRBV7-8	many	TRBJ2-1	TGTGCCAGCAGCTTAGTACGGACCTACAATGAGCAGTTCTTC	CASSLVRTYNEQFF
TRBD2	TRBV27	many	TRBJ2-1	TGTGCCAGCAGTTTATTGTTAGCGGGAGAGTACAATGAGCAGTTCTTC	CASSLLLAGEYNEQFF
.	TRBV5-8	many	TRBJ2-6	TGTGCCAGCAGCTTTCCCCAAGCTGGGGCCAACGTCCTGACTTTC	CASSFPQAGANVLTF
.	TRBV12-3/TRBV12-4	.	TRBJ2-7	TGTGCCAGCAGTACGGGGACACGTCACTACGAGCAGTACTTC	CASSTGTRHYEQYF
TRBD2	TRBV20-1	.	TRBJ2-1	TGCAGTGTCCCAGCGGGAAAAGGAGACAATGAGCAGTTCTTC	CSVPAGKGDNEQFF
.	TRBV7-9	.	TRBJ1-2	TGTGCCAGCAGCTTACTCTATGGCTACACCTTC	CASSLLYGYTF
.	TRBV2	.	TRBJ1-2	TGTGCCAGCCGGGACGAACCTGGCTACACCTTC	CASRDEPGYTF
.	TRBV7-8	once	TRBJ2-3	TGTGCCAGCAGCTTAGAAAGGACAGATACGCAGTATTTT	CASSLERTDTQYF
TRBD1	TRBV5-4	many	TRBJ2-5	TGTGCCAGCAGCTTGTCGATTGTCAGGGGGCAAGAGACCCAGTACTTC	CASSLSIVRGQETQYF
.	TRBV9	many	TRBJ2-2	TGTGCCAGCAGCGTGGGACTTACGAACACCGGGGAGCTGTTTTTT	CASSVGLTNTGELFF
.	TRBV29-1	.	TRBJ2-5	TGCAGCGTCGTAGGACTGGTACAAGAGACCCAGTACTTC	CSVVGLVQETQYF
.	TRBV12-3/TRBV12-4	many	TRBJ1-5	TGTGCCAGCACCCTCCAATCGGGGCAGCCCCAGCATTTT	CASTLQSGQPQHF